The subject of this entry is one T cell receptor beta chain. Antigen: not known. The CDR3 extends over 11 amino acids. In germline, CDR1 is MGHRA, CDR2 YSYEKL. With 3 bases removed from V and 4 bases from J, the gap between germline ends came to 1 base. The sample originates from a study of T cells in localized non-small cell lung cancer. The data were produced by immunoSEQ multiplex PCR, yet TCRdb's version contains in-frame clones alone and is incomplete. This sample has 90,000 to 95,000 clones, with under 95% found just once. Study outcomes and limitations: Turning up in adjacent lung were a median approximately 57 of the top 100 tumor clones. Uninvolved neighboring lung showed the greatest T cell clonality, exceeding tumor. Investigators sequenced only a single tumor region, leaving heterogeneity possible.

This material consisted of PBMCs, taken before any cancer treatment. The origin of this receptor is a woman aged 40-69 years with stage II squamous cell lung carcinoma. The V gene is TRBV4-1, the J gene TRBJ2-1; no definite D call. The CDR3 DNA is TGCGCCAGCAGCCAGTACAATGAGCAGTTCTTC. Residues: CASSQYNEQFF.